This TCR beta chain was sequenced during a study of T-cell reconstitution after alpha-beta-depleted transplantation in children. The length of the CDR3 is 12 residues. V dropped 8 bases and J dropped 9; count of bases not matched to a gene: 6. The germline CDR1 and CDR2 sequences are SEHNR and FQNEAQ (reference sequence). Molecular barcoding with unique molecular identifiers was used for the TCRbeta library. TCRdb recomputed calls from the PCR reads with MiXCR, one row per CDR3 protein. In the table there are 500,000 to 600,000 distinct CDR3 sequences, approximately 16% of which are singletons. The chain is built from TRBV7-9 and TRBJ2-1, with TRBD2 matching 8 bases. The TCR originated in a human donor who donated a stem cell graft to a child with acute lymphoblastic leukemia. The sample was PBMCs from the stem cell graft donor, taken from the stem cell graft. CDR3 protein: CASSSGRREQFF. The CDR3 DNA reads TGTGCCAGCTCGAGCGGGAGACGTGAGCAGTTCTTC.